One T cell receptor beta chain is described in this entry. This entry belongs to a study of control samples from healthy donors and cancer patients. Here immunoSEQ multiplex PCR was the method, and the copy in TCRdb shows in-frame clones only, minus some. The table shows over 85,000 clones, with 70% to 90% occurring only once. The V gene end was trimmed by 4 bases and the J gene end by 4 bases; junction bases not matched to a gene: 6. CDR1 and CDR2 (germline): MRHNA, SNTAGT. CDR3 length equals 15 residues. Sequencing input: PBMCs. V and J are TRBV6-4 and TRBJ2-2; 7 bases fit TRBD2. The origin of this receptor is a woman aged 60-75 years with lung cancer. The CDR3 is CASSGEGAGTGELFF. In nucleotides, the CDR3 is TGTGCCAGCAGTGGGGAGGGCGCAGGCACCGGGGAGCTGTTTTTT.